This T cell receptor (beta chain) was retrieved from a study of shared clonotypes between healthy human individuals. Study-wide background: Two women and a few men aged 18 to 49 served as donors. Study-wide points: Roughly 4.6% of naive CD4 clonotypes were common to a few donors.

It was across several immunoSEQ plates that each subset's genomic DNA was evenly split. Sequencing used immunoSEQ multiplex PCR; TCRdb keeps in-frame clones, though not all of them. There are over a million clones in the sample; under 80% occur only once, and 1.5% lies in the top ten. Concerning this clone itself: The antigen is undetermined.

The CDR3 is 14 residues long. The germline V gene has CDR1 SGHDT and CDR2 YYEEEE. J lost 4 bases, V lost 2 bases, and 4 bases had no gene match. Sample: memory CD4+ T cells sorted from blood. Subset described: CD45RA-negative fraction. This TCR was recovered from a man between 18 and 35 years old in good health. The rearrangement links TRBV5-6 to TRBJ2-7, with 9 bases matching TRBD1. In DNA, the CDR3 is TGTGCCAGCAGCTTCACAGGGGGCGGTTACGAGCAGTACTTC. Amino acid sequence: CASSFTGGGYEQYF.